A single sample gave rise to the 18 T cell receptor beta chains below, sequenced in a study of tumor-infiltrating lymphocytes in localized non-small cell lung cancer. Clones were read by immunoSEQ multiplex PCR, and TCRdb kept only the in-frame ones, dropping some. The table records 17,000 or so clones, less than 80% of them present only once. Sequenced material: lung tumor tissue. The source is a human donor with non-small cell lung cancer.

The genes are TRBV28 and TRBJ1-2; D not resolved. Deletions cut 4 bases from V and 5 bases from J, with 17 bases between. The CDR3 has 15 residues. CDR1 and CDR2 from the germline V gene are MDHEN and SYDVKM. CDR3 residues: CASSSFRGLGYGYTF. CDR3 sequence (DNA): TGTGCCAGCAGTTCTTTCCGTGGCTTGGGATATGGCTACACCTTC.

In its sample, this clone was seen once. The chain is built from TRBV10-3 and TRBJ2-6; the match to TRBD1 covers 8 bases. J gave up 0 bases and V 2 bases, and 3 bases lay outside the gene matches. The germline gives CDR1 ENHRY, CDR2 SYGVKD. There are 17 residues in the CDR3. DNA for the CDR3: TGTGCCATCAGTGAGGGACAGGGTAGCTCTGGGGCCAACGTCCTGACTTTC. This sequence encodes CAISEGQGSSGANVLTF.

CDR3 coding DNA: TGCGCCAGCAGCCGATTAGCGGGAGGCCAAGAGACCCAGTACTTC. Protein: CASSRLAGGQETQYF. The chain is built from TRBV4-3 and TRBJ2-5, with 10 bases matching TRBD2. Germline CDR1 reads LGHNA; CDR2 reads YSLEER. After removal of 4 bases from V and 1 base from J, the junction contained 3 bases not matched to a gene. The length of the CDR3 is 15 residues.

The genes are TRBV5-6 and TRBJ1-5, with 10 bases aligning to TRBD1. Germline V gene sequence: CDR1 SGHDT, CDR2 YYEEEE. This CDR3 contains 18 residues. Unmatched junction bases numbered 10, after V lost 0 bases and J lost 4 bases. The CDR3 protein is CASSLGQGAMRWNQPQHF. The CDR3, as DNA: TGTGCCAGCAGCTTGGGACAGGGGGCTATGAGGTGGAATCAGCCCCAGCATTTT.

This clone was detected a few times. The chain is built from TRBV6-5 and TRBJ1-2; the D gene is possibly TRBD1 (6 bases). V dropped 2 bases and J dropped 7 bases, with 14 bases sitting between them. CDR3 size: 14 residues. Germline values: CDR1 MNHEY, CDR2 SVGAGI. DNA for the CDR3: TGTGCCAGCAGTTACATGGGGGGCGCGTCTGGCTACACCTTC. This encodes CASSYMGGASGYTF.

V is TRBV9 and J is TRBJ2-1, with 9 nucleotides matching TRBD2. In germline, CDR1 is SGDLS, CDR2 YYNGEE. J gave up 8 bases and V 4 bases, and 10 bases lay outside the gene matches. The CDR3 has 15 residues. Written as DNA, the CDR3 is TGTGCCAGCAGCTTGTTAGCGGGGGTGCTTGATGAGCAGTTCTTC. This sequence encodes CASSLLAGVLDEQFF.

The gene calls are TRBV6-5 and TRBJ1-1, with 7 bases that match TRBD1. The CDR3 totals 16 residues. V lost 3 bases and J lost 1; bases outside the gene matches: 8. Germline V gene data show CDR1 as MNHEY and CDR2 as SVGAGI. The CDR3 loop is CASSYGYNRGNTEAFF. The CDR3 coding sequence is TGTGCCAGCAGTTATGGGTACAACAGGGGGAACACTGAAGCTTTCTTT.

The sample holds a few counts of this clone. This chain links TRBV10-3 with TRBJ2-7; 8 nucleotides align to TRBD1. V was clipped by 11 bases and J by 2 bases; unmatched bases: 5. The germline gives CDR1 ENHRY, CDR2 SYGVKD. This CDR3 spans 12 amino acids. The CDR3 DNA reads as TGTGCCGCTGGGACAGGTCCCTACGAGCAGTACTTC. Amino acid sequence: CAAGTGPYEQYF.

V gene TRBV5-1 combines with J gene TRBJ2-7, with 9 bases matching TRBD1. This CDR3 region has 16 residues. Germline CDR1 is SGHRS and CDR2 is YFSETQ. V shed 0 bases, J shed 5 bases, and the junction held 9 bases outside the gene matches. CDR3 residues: CASSLDLTGGLDEQYF. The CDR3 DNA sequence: TGCGCCAGCAGCTTGGACCTTACAGGGGGCTTAGACGAGCAGTACTTC.

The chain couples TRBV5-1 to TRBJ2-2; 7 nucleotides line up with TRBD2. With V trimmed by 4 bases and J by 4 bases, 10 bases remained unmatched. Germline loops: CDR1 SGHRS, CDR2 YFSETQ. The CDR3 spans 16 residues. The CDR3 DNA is TGCGCCAGCAGCGGGACCGGGACTACCTCCACCGGGGAGCTGTTTTTT. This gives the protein CASSGTGTTSTGELFF. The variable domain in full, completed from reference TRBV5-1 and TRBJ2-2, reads KAGVTQTPRYLIKTRGQQVTLSCSPISGHRSVSWYQQTPGQGLQFLFEYFSETQRNKGNFPGRFSGRQFSNSRSEMNVSTLELGDSALYLCASSGTGTTSTGELFFGEGSRLTVL.

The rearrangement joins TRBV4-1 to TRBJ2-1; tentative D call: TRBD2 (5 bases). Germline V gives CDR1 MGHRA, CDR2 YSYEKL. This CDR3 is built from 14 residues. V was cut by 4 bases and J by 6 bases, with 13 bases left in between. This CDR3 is CASSPADGLNEQFF. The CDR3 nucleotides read TGCGCCAGCAGCCCCGCGGACGGACTCAATGAGCAGTTCTTC.

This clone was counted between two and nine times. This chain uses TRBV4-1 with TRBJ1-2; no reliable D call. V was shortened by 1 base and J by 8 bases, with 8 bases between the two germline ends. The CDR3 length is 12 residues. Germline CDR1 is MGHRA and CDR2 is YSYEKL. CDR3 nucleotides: TGCGCCAGCAGCCAAGGACCTGAGGGCTACACCTTC. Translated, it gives CASSQGPEGYTF.

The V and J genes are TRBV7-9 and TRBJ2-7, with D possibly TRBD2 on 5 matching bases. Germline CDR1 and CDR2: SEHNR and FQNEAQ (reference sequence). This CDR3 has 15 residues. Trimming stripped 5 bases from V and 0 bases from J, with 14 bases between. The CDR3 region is CASSLGDYYSYEQYF. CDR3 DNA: TGTGCCAGCAGCCTGGGAGACTACTACTCCTACGAGCAGTACTTC.

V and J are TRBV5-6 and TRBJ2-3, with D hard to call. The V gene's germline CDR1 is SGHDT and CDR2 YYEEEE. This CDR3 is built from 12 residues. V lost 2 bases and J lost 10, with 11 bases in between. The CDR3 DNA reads TGTGCCAGCAGCTTAGGAAAGGGTGCGCAGTATTTT. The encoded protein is CASSLGKGAQYF.

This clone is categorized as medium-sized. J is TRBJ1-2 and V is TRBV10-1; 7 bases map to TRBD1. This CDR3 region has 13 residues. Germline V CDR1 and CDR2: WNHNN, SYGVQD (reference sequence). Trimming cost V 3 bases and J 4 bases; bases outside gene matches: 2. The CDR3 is CASSDGDSYGYTF. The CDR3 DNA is TGCGCCAGCAGTGACGGGGACAGCTATGGCTACACCTTC.

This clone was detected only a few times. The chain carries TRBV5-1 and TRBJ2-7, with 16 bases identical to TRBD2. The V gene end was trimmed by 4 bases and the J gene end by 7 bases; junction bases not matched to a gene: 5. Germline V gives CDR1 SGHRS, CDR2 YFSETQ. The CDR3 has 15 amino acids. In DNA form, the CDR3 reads TGCGCCAGCAGCCAGGGACTAGCGGGAGGGCTTGAGCAGTACTTC. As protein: CASSQGLAGGLEQYF.

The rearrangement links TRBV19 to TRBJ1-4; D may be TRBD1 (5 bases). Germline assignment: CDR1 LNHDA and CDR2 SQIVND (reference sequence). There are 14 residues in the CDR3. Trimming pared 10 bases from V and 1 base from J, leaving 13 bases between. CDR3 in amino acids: CATWDEGTNEKLFF. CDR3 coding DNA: TGTGCCACTTGGGACGAGGGAACTAATGAAAAACTGTTTTTT.

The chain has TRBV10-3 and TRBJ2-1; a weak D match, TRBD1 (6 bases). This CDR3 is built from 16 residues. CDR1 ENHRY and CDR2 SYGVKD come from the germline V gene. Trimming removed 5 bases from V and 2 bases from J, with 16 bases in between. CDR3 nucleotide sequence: TGTGCCATCAGTAGTCAAACAGGGCTTGCCTACAATGAGCAGTTCTTC. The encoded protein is CAISSQTGLAYNEQFF.